These T cell receptor beta chains were read from a single sample in a study of CDR3 diversity in severe acne. Each CDR3 protein is one row after TCRdb ran MiXCR on the PCR reads. The profile covers tens of thousands of distinct CDR3 sequences, with under 60% appearing a single time and 13% to 15% taken by the ten largest. Sequenced input: blood. All receptors come from a male donor in good health, without acne. Each CDR3 is given with its conserved first and last residue. D genes are given only for firm matches.

J,D,V,CDR3
TRBJ1-2,.,TRBV7-6,CASSSEGGWDNYGYTF
TRBJ2-7,TRBD2,TRBV9,CASSAPGLASEQYF
TRBJ2-1,TRBD2,TRBV10-3,CAISESRTSGGAGEQFF
TRBJ2-2,TRBD2,TRBV19,CASSASAGLAFANTGEPFF
TRBJ1-2,TRBD1,TRBV29-1,CSVAAWTGNDGYTF
TRBJ1-4,.,TRBV6-6,CASCRWGLNEKLFF
TRBJ2-1,.,TRBV29-1,CSVRSRNSYEQFF
TRBJ2-1,.,TRBV24-1,CATSDNQGNEQFF
TRBJ1-5,.,TRBV7-2,CASSDQGNQPQHF
TRBJ2-7,.,TRBV7-3,CASSLLSPGEQYF
TRBJ1-3,.,TRBV20-1,CSARAPAISGNAIYF
TRBJ1-2,.,TRBV2,CASRNRATNYGYTF
TRBJ2-3,TRBD2,TRBV20-1,CSARDGTSGSSTDTQYF
TRBJ1-1,TRBD1,TRBV20-1,CSASVGQGAAFF
TRBJ1-1,.,TRBV6-6,CATQTRVGLNTEAFF
TRBJ1-5,TRBD1,TRBV24-1,CATSDSPGTELQHF
TRBJ1-1,.,TRBV7-9,CASSLSSGGLEAFF
TRBJ1-2,.,TRBV25-1,CASSEGGWGLNYGYTF
TRBJ1-1,.,TRBV5-1,CASSPQVSNAEAFF
TRBJ1-1,.,TRBV2,CARRQGATTEAFF
TRBJ1-1,.,TRBV9,CASSVEGYLGTEAFF
TRBJ1-2,TRBD1,TRBV29-1,CSVDLLSGTASYYGYTF
TRBJ1-6,TRBD1,TRBV24-1,CATSDGQVRGSPLHF
TRBJ2-6,TRBD1,TRBV4-1,CASSHPDRAGANVLTF
TRBJ1-1,TRBD1,TRBV6-1,CAAPRDRFDTEAFF
TRBJ2-7,.,TRBV2,CASSEAGPPMGQYF
TRBJ1-1,.,TRBV7-3,CASSALTRASHLF
TRBJ1-1,.,TRBV7-2,CASSWGPDTEAFF
TRBJ1-4,TRBD1,TRBV5-1,CASSLEQGGHSNEKLFF
TRBJ1-5,.,TRBV7-2,CASSLGTGSQPQHF
TRBJ2-7,TRBD1,TRBV20-1,CSARAGTGAYEQYF
TRBJ2-3,TRBD2,TRBV4-1,CASSQDGPLGLVDTQYF
TRBJ1-5,TRBD1,TRBV5-5,CASSPRGGGTNQPQHF
TRBJ2-6,.,TRBV2,CASSPGTAGANVLTF
TRBJ2-1,TRBD1,TRBV30,CASSRGDRAYSEQFF
TRBJ2-7,.,TRBV2,CASSAAGYEQYF
TRBJ2-1,TRBD1,TRBV6-6,CASSYGGQGANERFF
TRBJ1-1,.,TRBV27,CASSLNIPNTEAFF
TRBJ1-1,.,TRBV7-3,CASSPYGAGSNTEAFF
TRBJ1-1,TRBD1,TRBV2,CASSELDRGLNTEAFF
TRBJ2-7,.,TRBV7-8,CASSPRGASGGEQYF
TRBJ2-7,.,TRBV2,CASNRAGEQYF
TRBJ1-1,.,TRBV7-9,CASSLVTGPTEAFF